Each of the 21 T cell receptor beta chains below was sequenced from the same sample in a study of molecular identifiers for immune sequencing clone quantification. TCRdb re-called the PCR reads with MiXCR, one entry per CDR3 protein. The data show hundreds of thousands of distinct CDR3 sequences, with around 25% seen just once and about 0.78% held by the top ten. The sequencing sample was made of naive CD8+ T cells from blood, with Jurkat cell RNA spiked in. Regarding subset: FACS-sorted CD8+CD4-CCR7+CD45RA+ naive T cells. These receptor sequences come from a human donor in good health. Some libraries in this study had Jurkat cell RNA spiked in.

To note about this clonotype: It may be a read error: a sequence one base away is much more abundant. The CDR3 sequence is CASSIRTAEAFF. In DNA form, the CDR3 reads TGTGCCAGCAGTATCAGGACAGCTGAAGCTTTCTTT. V usage is TRBV28 and J usage is TRBJ1-1; possibly TRBD1 for D (6 bases). The germline V gene encodes CDR1 MDHEN and CDR2 SYDVKM. CDR3 length equals 12 residues. Trimming cost V 5 bases and J 6 bases, with 10 bases left between them.

The genes are TRBV19 and TRBJ2-7; TRBD1 is a possible D gene (5 bases). The CDR3 extends over 15 amino acids. Germline V CDR1 and CDR2: LNHDA, SQIVND (reference sequence). Trimming removed 7 bases from V and 3 bases from J, with 19 bases in between. The CDR3 protein is CASTPFPGQIYEQYF. The CDR3 coding sequence is TGTGCCAGTACCCCCTTTCCAGGACAAATCTACGAGCAGTACTTC.

This clonotype was counted many times. The chain joins TRBV7-2 to TRBJ2-3; tentatively, D is TRBD1 or TRBD2 (5 bases each). There are 13 residues in the CDR3. The germline V gene encodes CDR1 SGHTA and CDR2 FQGNSA. The V gene lost 5 bases and the J gene lost 0 bases, with 6 bases spanning the gap. The CDR3 reads CASSRDSTDTQYF. In nucleotides, the CDR3 is TGTGCCAGCAGCCGGGACAGCACAGATACGCAGTATTTT.

This sequence joins TRBV7-9 and TRBJ2-1, with 12 bases lining up with TRBD1. J gave up 5 bases and V 5 bases, and 7 bases lay outside the gene matches. The CDR3 extends over 16 amino acids. Germline V gives CDR1 SEHNR, CDR2 FQNEAQ (reference sequence). As DNA, the CDR3 is TGTGCCAGCAGCCCGGGGACAGGGGGCTGGGACAATGAGCAGTTCTTC. Translating it yields CASSPGTGGWDNEQFF.

The V and J genes are TRBV20-1 and TRBJ2-5; 12 bases map to TRBD2. Trimming at V came to 6 bases and at J to 2 bases, leaving 16 bases not matched to a gene. Looked up from germline, CDR1 is DFQATT and CDR2 is SNEGSKA (reference sequence). The CDR3 runs to 18 residues. This CDR3 is CSATANGLAGTEQETQYF. DNA for the CDR3: TGCAGTGCCACGGCTAATGGACTAGCGGGAACAGAACAAGAGACCCAGTACTTC.

The rearrangement links TRBV2 to TRBJ2-2; D might be TRBD2 (5 bases). V was cut by 8 bases and J by 0 bases, with 13 bases left in between. Germline V gene data show CDR1 as SNHLY and CDR2 as FYNNEI. CDR3 length: 15 amino acids. In DNA, the CDR3 is TGTGCCAGCCAGAATGGGAGATCGAACACCGGGGAGCTGTTTTTT. Protein sequence: CASQNGRSNTGELFF.

This clonotype came up many times. CDR3 DNA sequence: TGTGCCAGCAGCTTAGGCCGGGTTGGTCGGCAAGAGACCCAGTACTTC. Translation gives CASSLGRVGRQETQYF. This sequence joins TRBV7-2 and TRBJ2-5; D not certain. Trimming removed 1 base at V and 2 bases at J, with 14 bases between. Germline V gene data show CDR1 as SGHTA and CDR2 as FQGNSA. This CDR3 has 16 amino acids.

The chain has TRBV27 and TRBJ2-7, with 9 nucleotides matching TRBD1. Germline values: CDR1 MNHEY, CDR2 SMNVEV (reference sequence). The CDR3 contains 15 residues. V dropped 5 bases and J dropped 5; count of bases not matched to a gene: 10. CDR3 nucleotides: TGTGCCAGCAGTGAACCTGGGACAGGGAGAGACGAGCAGTACTTC. It codes for CASSEPGTGRDEQYF.

This clonotype was counted many times. The chain joins TRBV19 to TRBJ1-3; D gene ambiguous. CDR1 and CDR2 from the germline V gene are LNHDA and SQIVND (reference sequence). CDR3 length equals 14 residues. V was cut by 2 bases and J by 0 bases, with 5 bases left in between. This chain's CDR3 is CASSIMDSGNTIYF. In nucleotides, the CDR3 is TGTGCCAGTAGTATAATGGACTCTGGAAACACCATATATTTT.

This clonotype was recorded once. The chain joins TRBV30 to TRBJ2-3; 9 bases match TRBD2. V was clipped by 4 bases and J by 9 bases; unmatched bases: 8. CDR1 is GTSNPN and CDR2 is SVGIG in the germline V gene (reference sequence). The CDR3 contains 13 residues. CDR3 region: CAWNGGRGDTQYF. As DNA, the CDR3 is TGTGCCTGGAATGGCGGGAGGGGGGACACGCAGTATTTT.

The rearrangement joins TRBV29-1 to TRBJ2-2; perhaps TRBD2 as D (6 bases). Germline lookup yields CDR1 SQVTM and CDR2 ANQGSEA. The CDR3 contains 15 residues. V was cut by 2 bases and J by 6 bases, with 16 bases left in between. The CDR3 nucleotides read TGCAGCGTTGAACGAGGAGCGGGCGGGCCCGGGGAGCTGTTTTTT. It encodes CSVERGAGGPGELFF.

In this sample, this clonotype turned up many times. J is TRBJ1-1 and V is TRBV7-9, with D possibly matching TRBD1 (5 bases). Germline CDR1 is SEHNR and CDR2 is FQNEAQ (reference sequence). This CDR3 comprises 15 residues. Between the trimmed V and J ends, which lost 4 bases and 7 bases, there was a span of 19 bases. The CDR3 spells CASSSSSGGTLEAFF. In nucleotides, the CDR3 is TGTGCCAGCAGCTCCTCGTCGGGGGGTACTCTTGAAGCTTTCTTT.

Comments on this clonotype: A read error is possible here, since a much larger clone lies one base away. The chain recombines TRBV9 with TRBJ2-2; D perhaps matches TRBD1 (6 bases). The V gene's germline CDR1 is SGDLS and CDR2 YYNGEE. CDR3 size: 17 residues. Trimming stripped 4 bases from V and 3 bases from J, with 19 bases between. Written as DNA, the CDR3 is TGTGCCAGCAGCCCCGACCGGCCAGGGGTGCACACCGGGGAGCTGTTTTTT. Its translation is CASSPDRPGVHTGELFF.

This clonotype was recorded many times. This chain joins TRBV28 and TRBJ1-2; a weak D match, TRBD1 (6 bases). V dropped 7 bases and J dropped 3 bases, with 21 bases sitting between them. This CDR3 is built from 16 residues. Germline V gene lookup returns CDR1 MDHEN and CDR2 SYDVKM. The CDR3 DNA reads TGTGCCAGCACCCCCGCCCTACAGGGTGTGGACTATGGCTACACCTTC. Translating it yields CASTPALQGVDYGYTF.

Ten or more counts support this clonotype. The V call is TRBV28, the J call TRBJ1-1; TRBD1 agrees at 10 bases. In germline, CDR1 is MDHEN, CDR2 SYDVKM. This CDR3 is built from 17 residues. Trimming removed 5 bases from V and 1 base from J; junction bases left unmatched: 10. CDR3 sequence (DNA): TGTGCCAGCAGTATGTCCCGGGACAGGGGATGGAACACTGAAGCTTTCTTT. Protein sequence: CASSMSRDRGWNTEAFF.

V is TRBV3-1 and J is TRBJ2-5; 9 nucleotides line up with TRBD2. The CDR3 has 14 residues. In germline, CDR1 is LGHDT, CDR2 YNNKEL (reference sequence). V lost 0 bases and J lost 5; bases outside the gene matches: 1. The CDR3 sequence: CASSQESGGETQYF. CDR3 sequence (DNA): TGTGCCAGCAGCCAAGAAAGCGGGGGGGAGACCCAGTACTTC.

A remark on this clonotype: Possible read error: a much larger clone is one base away. No conserved phenylalanine or tryptophan ends this CDR3, so it is likely a read error. This chain connects TRBV28 to TRBJ1-5, with D possibly being TRBD1 (6 bases). V lost 5 bases and J 7 bases, leaving 15 bases between the germline ends. This CDR3 contains 14 residues. The germline V gene encodes CDR1 MDHEN and CDR2 SYDVKM. The CDR3 spells CASSPQGSGQPQHI. The CDR3 DNA reads as TGTGCCAGCAGTCCACAGGGTTCTGGGCAGCCCCAGCATATT.

Comments on this clonotype: At one boundary the junction diverges from the germline segment, which might be a read error. This rearrangement joins TRBV20-1 to TRBJ2-3; either TRBD1 or TRBD2 may supply D (6 bases each). Germline V gene lookup returns CDR1 DFQATT and CDR2 SNEGSKA (reference sequence). There are 18 residues in the CDR3. The CDR3: CSTRDGEGWGARTDTQYF. The CDR3 nucleotides are TGCAGTACTAGAGATGGGGAAGGGTGGGGGGCTCGCACAGATACGCAGTATTTT.

A note on this clonotype: Since the CDR3 does not end with the conserved phenylalanine or tryptophan, this likely comes from a read error. The chain combines TRBV7-7 with TRBJ2-7; D may match TRBD1 or TRBD2 (6 bases each). The CDR3 runs 13 residues. Germline CDR1 SSHAT, CDR2 FNYEAQ (reference sequence). The CDR3 nucleotides read TGTGCTAGCAGCTTAGGGGGACTCGGAGAGCAGTACCTC. Amino acid sequence: CASSLGGLGEQYL.

In the case of this clonotype: One end of the junction varies from germline; a read error may be responsible. CDR3 sequence (DNA): TGTGCCAGCAGCGAGGGACAGGGGGCGAAAGAGGCCCAGTACTTC. Translated, it gives CASSEGQGAKEAQYF. The chain carries TRBV2 and TRBJ2-5; 12 bases fit TRBD1. Germline V gives CDR1 SNHLY, CDR2 FYNNEI. This CDR3 spans 15 amino acids.

As regards this clonotype: A much bigger clone sits one base away, suggesting this may be a read error. This chain joins TRBV6-6 and TRBJ2-7; TRBD2 agrees at 7 bases. The CDR3 is 17 residues long. Looked up from germline, CDR1 is MNHNY and CDR2 is SVGAGI (reference sequence). The CDR3 reads CAGSYSLGLGPLDEQYF. DNA of the CDR3: TGTGCCGGCAGTTACTCTCTAGGACTAGGCCCATTGGACGAGCAGTACTTC.